This record looks at one TCR beta chain sequence and its context. This sample was included in a study of blood T cell repertoires in COVID-19. Study information: COVID-19 samples from acute and convalescent phases originated in the United States, Italy and Spain. The cDNA or gDNA used as material had been derived from T cells, B-cell-depleted T cells, or PBMCs.

Original data processing: From reference gene primer amplification, estimates of nucleated cell counts were derived. TCRdb's table, derived via immunoSEQ multiplex PCR, lists solely in-frame clones and lacks some. The V and J calls and clone size come from that table; D and trimming were worked out from the DNA. The sample includes some 220,000 clones, 85% seen only once; the top ten take roughly 2.2%. This CDR3 region has 12 residues. The germline gives CDR1 SGDLS, CDR2 YYNGEE. Trimming shortened V by 0 bases and J by 7 bases, and 7 bases separated the two germline ends. Followed over time, Seattle patients had been enrolled while infection was active.

The receptor comes from a woman between 65 and 79 years old with COVID-19, enrolled during active disease. Sequences were obtained from peripheral blood. This rearrangement joins TRBV9 to TRBJ1-2; no definite D call. This CDR3 is CASSVGASGYTF. The CDR3 nucleotides read TGTGCCAGCAGCGTAGGCGCATCTGGCTACACCTTC.